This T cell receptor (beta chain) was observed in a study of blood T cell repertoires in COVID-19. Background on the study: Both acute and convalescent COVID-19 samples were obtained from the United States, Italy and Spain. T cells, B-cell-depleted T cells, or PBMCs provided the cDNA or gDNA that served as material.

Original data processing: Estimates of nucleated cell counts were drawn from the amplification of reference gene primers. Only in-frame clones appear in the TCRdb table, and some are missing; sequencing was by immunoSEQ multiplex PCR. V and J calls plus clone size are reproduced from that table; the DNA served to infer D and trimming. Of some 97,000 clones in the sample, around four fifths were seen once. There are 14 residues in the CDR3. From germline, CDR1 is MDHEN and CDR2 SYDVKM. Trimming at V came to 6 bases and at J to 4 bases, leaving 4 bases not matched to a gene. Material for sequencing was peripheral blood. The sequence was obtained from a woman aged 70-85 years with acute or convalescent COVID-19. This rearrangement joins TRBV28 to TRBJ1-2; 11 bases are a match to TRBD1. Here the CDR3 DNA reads TGTGCCAGCAGCCAGGACAGGGGGCTCTATGGCTACACCTTC. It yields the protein CASSQDRGLYGYTF.